The clone carrying this T cell receptor beta chain occurred many times. Antigen: not known. TCRdb analysed the 5' RACE reads with MiXCR anew, one entry per CDR3 protein. The sample carries some 120,000 distinct CDR3 sequences, 7.4% recorded once. This CDR3 region has 16 residues. Germline V gives CDR1 MNHEY, CDR2 SVGAGI. V shed 0 bases and J shed 5 bases, with 13 bases lying between them. The data stem from a study of T cells after yellow fever vaccination. Whole-study results and caveats: Among all clonotypes, a small share was observed in both CD4 and CD8 compartments. Contaminants from the bulk population, in the form of abundant clonotypes, could be found in FACS-sorted repertoires.

The chain couples TRBV6-5 to TRBJ2-2, with TRBD2 as a possible D gene (5 bases). The sample here was CD4+ T cells sorted from PBMCs, taken about 10 days after the first yellow fever vaccination. The TCR sequence derives from a man in his late teens or twenties who received the YFV17D yellow fever vaccine. DNA for the CDR3: TGTGCCAGCAGTTACTCCCCGGGGTCAACTACCGGGGAGCTGTTTTTT. It encodes CASSYSPGSTTGELFF.